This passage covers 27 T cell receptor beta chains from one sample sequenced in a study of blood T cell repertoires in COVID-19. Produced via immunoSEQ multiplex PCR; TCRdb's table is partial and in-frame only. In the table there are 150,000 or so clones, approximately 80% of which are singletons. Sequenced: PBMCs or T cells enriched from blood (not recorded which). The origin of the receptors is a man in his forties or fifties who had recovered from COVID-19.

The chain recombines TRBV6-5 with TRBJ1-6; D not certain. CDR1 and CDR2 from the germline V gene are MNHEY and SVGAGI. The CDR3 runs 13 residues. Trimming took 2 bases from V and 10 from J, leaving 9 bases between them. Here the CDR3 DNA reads TGTGCCAGCAGTTACGCGATAGCCTCACCCCTCCACTTT. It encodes CASSYAIASPLHF.

The CDR3 here is CASRSGTGGVGELFF. In nucleotides, the CDR3 is TGTGCCAGCAGGTCCGGGACAGGGGGCGTCGGGGAGCTGTTTTTT. The rearrangement joins TRBV6-6 to TRBJ2-2; 12 bases agree with TRBD1. The CDR3 spans 15 residues. Germline V lookup: CDR1 MNHNY, CDR2 SVGAGI (reference sequence). V lost 6 bases, J lost 7 bases, and 6 bases stayed unmatched.

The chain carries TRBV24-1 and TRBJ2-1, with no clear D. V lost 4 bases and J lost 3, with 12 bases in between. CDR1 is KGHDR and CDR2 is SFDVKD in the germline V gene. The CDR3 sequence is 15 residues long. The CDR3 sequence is CATSEHSSNYNEQFF. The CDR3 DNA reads TGTGCCACCAGTGAGCACTCGTCAAACTACAATGAGCAGTTCTTC.

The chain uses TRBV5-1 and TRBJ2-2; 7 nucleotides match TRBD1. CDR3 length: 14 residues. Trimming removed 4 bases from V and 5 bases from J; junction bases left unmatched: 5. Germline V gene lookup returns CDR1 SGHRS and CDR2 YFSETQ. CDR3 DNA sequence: TGCGCCAGCAGCACCGACAGGGCGACCGGGGAGCTGTTTTTT. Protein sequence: CASSTDRATGELFF.

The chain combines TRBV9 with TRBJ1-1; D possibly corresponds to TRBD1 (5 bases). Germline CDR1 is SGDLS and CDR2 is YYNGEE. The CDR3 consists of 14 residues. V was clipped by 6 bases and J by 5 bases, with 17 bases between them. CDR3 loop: CASNPGEGQTEAFF. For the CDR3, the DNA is TGTGCCAGCAACCCCGGGGAGGGGCAAACTGAAGCTTTCTTT.

The CDR3 DNA is TGTGCCAGCAGCCCTACAGGCAGCGGGGAGCTGTTTTTT. It encodes CASSPTGSGELFF. The chain is built from TRBV7-9 and TRBJ2-2; TRBD1 might be the D (5 bases). This CDR3 has 13 amino acids. Germline lookup yields CDR1 SEHNR and CDR2 FQNEAQ (reference sequence). V lost 5 bases to trimming and J lost 7 bases, with 11 bases between them.

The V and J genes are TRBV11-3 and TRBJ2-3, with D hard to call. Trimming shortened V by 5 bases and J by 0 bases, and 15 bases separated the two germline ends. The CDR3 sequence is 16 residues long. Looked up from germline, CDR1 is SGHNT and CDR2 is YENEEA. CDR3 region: CASSPSRGSSTDTQYF. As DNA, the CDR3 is TGTGCCAGCAGCCCTTCCAGAGGATCTAGCACAGATACGCAGTATTTT.

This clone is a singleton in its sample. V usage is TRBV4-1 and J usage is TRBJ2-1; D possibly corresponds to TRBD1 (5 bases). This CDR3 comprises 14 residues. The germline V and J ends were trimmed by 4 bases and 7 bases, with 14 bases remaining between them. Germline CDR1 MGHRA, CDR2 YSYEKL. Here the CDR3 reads CASSRQVQVNEQFF. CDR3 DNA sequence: TGCGCCAGCAGCCGCCAGGTACAGGTAAATGAGCAGTTCTTC.

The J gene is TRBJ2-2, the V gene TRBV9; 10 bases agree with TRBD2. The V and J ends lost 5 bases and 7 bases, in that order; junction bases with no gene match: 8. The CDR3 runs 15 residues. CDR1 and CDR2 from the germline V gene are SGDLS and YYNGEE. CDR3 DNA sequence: TGTGCCAGCAGGCGAGCGGGGGGGCCCGACGGGGAGCTGTTTTTT. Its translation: CASRRAGGPDGELFF.

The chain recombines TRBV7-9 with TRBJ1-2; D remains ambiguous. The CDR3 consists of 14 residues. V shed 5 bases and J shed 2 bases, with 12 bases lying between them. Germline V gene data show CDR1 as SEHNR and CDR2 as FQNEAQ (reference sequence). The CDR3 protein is CASSPDLGNYGYTF. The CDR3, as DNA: TGTGCCAGCAGCCCAGATCTGGGCAACTATGGCTACACCTTC.

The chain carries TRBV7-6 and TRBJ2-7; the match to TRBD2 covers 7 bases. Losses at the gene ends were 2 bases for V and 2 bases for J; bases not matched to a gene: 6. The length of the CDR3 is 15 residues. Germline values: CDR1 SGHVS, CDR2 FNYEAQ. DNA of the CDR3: TGTGCCAGCAGCTTAATGGGGGGAGGGACCTACGAGCAGTACTTC. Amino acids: CASSLMGGGTYEQYF.

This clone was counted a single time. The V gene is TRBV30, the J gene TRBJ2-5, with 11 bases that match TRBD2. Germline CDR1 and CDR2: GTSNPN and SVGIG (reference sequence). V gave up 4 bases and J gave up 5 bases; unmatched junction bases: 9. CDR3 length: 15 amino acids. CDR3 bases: TGTGCCTGGAACTTAGCGGGGGGGAGCGAGGAGACCCAGTACTTC. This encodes CAWNLAGGSEETQYF.

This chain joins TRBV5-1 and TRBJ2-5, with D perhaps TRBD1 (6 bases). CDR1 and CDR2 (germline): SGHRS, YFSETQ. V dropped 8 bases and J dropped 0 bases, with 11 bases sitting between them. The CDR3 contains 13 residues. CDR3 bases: TGCGCCAGTTCGACAGGTGACCAAGAGACCCAGTACTTC. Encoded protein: CASSTGDQETQYF.

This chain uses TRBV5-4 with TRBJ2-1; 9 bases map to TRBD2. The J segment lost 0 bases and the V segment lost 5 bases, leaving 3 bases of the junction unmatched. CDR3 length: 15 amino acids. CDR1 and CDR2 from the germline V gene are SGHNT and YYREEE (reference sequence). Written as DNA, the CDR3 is TGTGCCAGCAGGCAAGCGGGGGGCTCCTACAATGAGCAGTTCTTC. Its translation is CASRQAGGSYNEQFF.

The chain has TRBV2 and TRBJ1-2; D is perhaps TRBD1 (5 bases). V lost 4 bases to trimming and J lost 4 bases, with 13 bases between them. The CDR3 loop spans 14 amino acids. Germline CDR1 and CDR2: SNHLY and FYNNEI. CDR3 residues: CASSAGTALYGYTF. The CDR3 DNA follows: TGTGCCAGCAGTGCCGGGACTGCCCTCTATGGCTACACCTTC.

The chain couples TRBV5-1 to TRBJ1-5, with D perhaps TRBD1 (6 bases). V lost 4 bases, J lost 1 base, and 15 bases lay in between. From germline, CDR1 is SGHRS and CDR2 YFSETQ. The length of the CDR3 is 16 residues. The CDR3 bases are TGCGCCAGCAGCCCCGGGGGGGGCGGCAGCAATCAGCCCCAGCATTTT. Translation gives CASSPGGGGSNQPQHF.

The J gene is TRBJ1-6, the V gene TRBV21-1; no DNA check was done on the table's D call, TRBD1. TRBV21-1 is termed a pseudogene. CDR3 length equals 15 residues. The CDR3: CASSKRKQGAAPLHF. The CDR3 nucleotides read TGTGCCAGCAGCAAAAGAAAACAGGGGGCGGCACCCCTCCACTTT.

The CDR3 protein is CASSAPQGGPHYGYTF. The CDR3 DNA follows: TGTGCCAGCAGCGCCCCACAGGGGGGGCCCCACTATGGCTACACCTTC. This chain joins TRBV9 and TRBJ1-2; TRBD1 matches at 8 bases. From germline, CDR1 is SGDLS and CDR2 YYNGEE. V dropped 3 bases and J dropped 3; count of bases not matched to a gene: 10. The CDR3 runs 16 residues.

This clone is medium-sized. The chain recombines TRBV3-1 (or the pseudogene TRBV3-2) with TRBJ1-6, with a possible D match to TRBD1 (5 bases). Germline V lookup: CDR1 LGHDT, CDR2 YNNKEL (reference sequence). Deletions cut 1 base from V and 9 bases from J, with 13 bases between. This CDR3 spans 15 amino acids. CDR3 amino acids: CASSQGRRGTSPLHF. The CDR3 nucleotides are TGTGCCAGCAGCCAAGGGCGACGGGGGACTTCACCCCTCCACTTT.

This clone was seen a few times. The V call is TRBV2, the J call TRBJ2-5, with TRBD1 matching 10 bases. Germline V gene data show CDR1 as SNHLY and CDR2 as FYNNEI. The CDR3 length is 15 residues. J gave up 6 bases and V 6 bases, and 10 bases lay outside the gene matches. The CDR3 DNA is TGTGCCAGCAGATTCGAGACAGGGGGCTTGAAGACCCAGTACTTC. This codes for CASRFETGGLKTQYF.

For the CDR3, the DNA is TGTGCCAGCAGCGAAAATAGGGGCCTGGAGGCTTTCTTT. Translated: CASSENRGLEAFF. This chain connects TRBV7-2 to TRBJ1-1; D possibly corresponds to TRBD1 (5 bases). The CDR3 is made up of 13 amino acids. Trimming took 5 bases from V and 11 from J, leaving 18 bases between them. CDR1 and CDR2 (germline): SGHTA, FQGNSA.

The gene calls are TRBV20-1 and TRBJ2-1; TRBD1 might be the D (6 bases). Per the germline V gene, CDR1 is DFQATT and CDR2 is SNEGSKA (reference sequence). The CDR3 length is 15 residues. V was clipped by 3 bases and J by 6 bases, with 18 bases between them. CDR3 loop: CSASFGTLISNEQFF. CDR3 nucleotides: TGCAGTGCTAGTTTCGGGACACTGATAAGCAATGAGCAGTTCTTC.

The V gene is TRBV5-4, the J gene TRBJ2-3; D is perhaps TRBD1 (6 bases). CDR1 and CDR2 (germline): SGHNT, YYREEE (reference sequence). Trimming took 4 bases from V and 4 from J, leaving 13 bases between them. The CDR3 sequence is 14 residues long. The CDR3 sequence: CASSLQGSPDTQYF. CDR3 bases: TGTGCCAGCAGCCTACAGGGAAGCCCAGATACGCAGTATTTT.

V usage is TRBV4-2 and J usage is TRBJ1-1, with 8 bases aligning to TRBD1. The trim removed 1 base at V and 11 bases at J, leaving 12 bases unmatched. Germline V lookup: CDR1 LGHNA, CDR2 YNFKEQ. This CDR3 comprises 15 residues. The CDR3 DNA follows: TGTGCCAGCAGCCAAGTTTCGCAGGGGGCCTTCGGGGCTTTCTTT. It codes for CASSQVSQGAFGAFF.

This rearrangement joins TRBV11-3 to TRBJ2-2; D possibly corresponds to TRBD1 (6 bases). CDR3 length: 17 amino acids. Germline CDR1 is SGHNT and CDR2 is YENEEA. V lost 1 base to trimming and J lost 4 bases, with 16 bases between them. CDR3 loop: CASSLVLGPGATGELFF. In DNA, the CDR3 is TGTGCCAGCAGCTTAGTACTAGGGCCAGGGGCCACCGGGGAGCTGTTTTTT.

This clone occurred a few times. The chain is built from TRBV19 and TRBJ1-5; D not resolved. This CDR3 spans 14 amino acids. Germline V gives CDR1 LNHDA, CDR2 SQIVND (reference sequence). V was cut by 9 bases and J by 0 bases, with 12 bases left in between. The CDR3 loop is CASWGGYSNQPQHF. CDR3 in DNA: TGTGCCAGCTGGGGAGGATATAGCAATCAGCCCCAGCATTTT.

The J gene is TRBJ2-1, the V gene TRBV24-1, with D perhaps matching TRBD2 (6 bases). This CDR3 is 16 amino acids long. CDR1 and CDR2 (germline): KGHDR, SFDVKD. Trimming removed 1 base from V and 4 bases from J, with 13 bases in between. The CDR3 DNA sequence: TGTGCCACCAGTGATTTCAGTCCCCGGGGGTACAATGAGCAGTTCTTC. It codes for CATSDFSPRGYNEQFF.